A selection of T cell receptor beta chains follows, all from one sample in a study of blood T cell repertoires in COVID-19. Libraries were prepared by immunoSEQ multiplex PCR; TCRdb keeps only in-frame clonotypes and omits some of them. The sample lists roughly 380,000 clones; approximately 89% were seen once. Sequenced input: peripheral blood. These TCRs come from a woman aged 55-69 years with COVID-19, enrolled during active disease. Both conserved end residues are trimmed from each CDR3. A D gene is named only where the DNA matches it firmly.

d_call: TRBD1; v_call: TRBV19; cdr3_aa: ASRKGRQGGSEAF
d_call: TRBD1; v_call: TRBV6-5; cdr3_aa: ASTYGQGNEKLF
d_call: TRBD2; v_call: TRBV7-9; cdr3_aa: ASSPLGGDPTSYEQY
d_call: NA; v_call: TRBV27; cdr3_aa: ASSLRGSNYGYT
d_call: NA; v_call: TRBV6-2/TRBV6-3; cdr3_aa: ASSYMGGYGYT
d_call: TRBD1; v_call: TRBV5-6; cdr3_aa: ASSVLGQGATGELF
d_call: NA; v_call: TRBV18; cdr3_aa: ASSPQELNTEAF
d_call: TRBD2; v_call: TRBV28; cdr3_aa: ASSSGGQETQY
d_call: TRBD1; v_call: TRBV6-5; cdr3_aa: ASSPRTGRETQH
d_call: TRBD2; v_call: TRBV9; cdr3_aa: ASSPFAGGEQF
d_call: NA; v_call: TRBV7-6; cdr3_aa: ASSLDIVRPYEQY
d_call: NA; v_call: TRBV18; cdr3_aa: ASSPPNTAGNTIY
d_call: TRBD2; v_call: TRBV6-5; cdr3_aa: ASGGEMSSYEQY
d_call: NA; v_call: TRBV6-5; cdr3_aa: ASHQRWNTGELF
d_call: TRBD2; v_call: TRBV27; cdr3_aa: ASRPLAGDEQF
d_call: NA; v_call: TRBV27; cdr3_aa: ASRQQGNSYGYT
d_call: NA; v_call: TRBV11-2; cdr3_aa: ASSLKQGFNYGYT
d_call: TRBD2; v_call: TRBV5-1; cdr3_aa: ASIKATAGYGETQY
d_call: NA; v_call: TRBV7-9; cdr3_aa: ASSFGAGAHGETQY
d_call: NA; v_call: TRBV19; cdr3_aa: ASNQGHWYGYT
d_call: TRBD1; v_call: TRBV9; cdr3_aa: ASSEQTRGRGGYT
d_call: TRBD1; v_call: TRBV6-5; cdr3_aa: ASRRTGTNYGYT
d_call: NA; v_call: TRBV12-3/TRBV12-4; cdr3_aa: ASSLALGSPLH
d_call: NA; v_call: TRBV7-8; cdr3_aa: ASSPSRRGKMNTEAF
d_call: NA; v_call: TRBV5-8; cdr3_aa: ASSLDETVNTGELF
d_call: NA; v_call: TRBV5-5; cdr3_aa: ASSEGRGRPQH
d_call: NA; v_call: TRBV2; cdr3_aa: ASNPGDYGYT
d_call: TRBD2; v_call: TRBV5-1; cdr3_aa: ASSHRVIAGGPDTQY
d_call: NA; v_call: TRBV7-2; cdr3_aa: ASSARQAASYNEQF
d_call: TRBD1; v_call: TRBV7-2; cdr3_aa: ASSLGQGTYNEQF
d_call: NA; v_call: TRBV19; cdr3_aa: ASNPHRNPYGYT
d_call: NA; v_call: TRBV5-5; cdr3_aa: ASSLGTGTPSEKLF
d_call: NA; v_call: TRBV7-3; cdr3_aa: ASSLAQGTDTQY
d_call: NA; v_call: TRBV19; cdr3_aa: ASLDSGTMEGAF
d_call: NA; v_call: TRBV7-9; cdr3_aa: ASSSDRDRPYGYT
d_call: NA; v_call: TRBV27; cdr3_aa: ASSPWGGHTEAF
d_call: TRBD2; v_call: TRBV7-2; cdr3_aa: ASPAGGRTDTQY
d_call: NA; v_call: TRBV7-9; cdr3_aa: ASSLADYSPLH
d_call: NA; v_call: TRBV28; cdr3_aa: ASSYDGTSGNTIY
d_call: NA; v_call: TRBV4-1; cdr3_aa: ASSQVRRGDAEAF
d_call: NA; v_call: TRBV3-1/TRBV3-2; cdr3_aa: ASSQDRYGLQWYGYT
d_call: TRBD1; v_call: TRBV13; cdr3_aa: ASSFGTDYGYT
d_call: NA; v_call: TRBV5-8; cdr3_aa: ASSLKTVSSYEQY
d_call: NA; v_call: TRBV6-1; cdr3_aa: ASSDRSSGAGEKLF
d_call: TRBD1; v_call: TRBV27; cdr3_aa: ASSPDRVNEQY
d_call: TRBD1; v_call: TRBV11-3; cdr3_aa: ASSLEGTGSYNEQF
d_call: NA; v_call: TRBV12-3/TRBV12-4; cdr3_aa: ASSLVSGGEAF
d_call: NA; v_call: TRBV27; cdr3_aa: ASRPPVADMNTEAF
d_call: NA; v_call: TRBV3-1/TRBV3-2; cdr3_aa: ASSPRARTAYGYT
d_call: NA; v_call: TRBV30; cdr3_aa: AWSPQGSEQF
d_call: TRBD2; v_call: TRBV29-1; cdr3_aa: SVVGGARDEQF
d_call: TRBD1; v_call: TRBV9; cdr3_aa: ASSALDRAETGELF